This TCR beta chain was found in a study of control samples from healthy donors and cancer patients (dated by TCRdb to 2018 to 2021). V drops 0 bases and J drops 5 bases, leaving 12 bases in between. The CDR3 contains 15 residues, cysteine and phenylalanine counted. Only the CDR3 portion is preserved as DNA: 45 bases, with reading frame beginning at the first base. CDR1 SGHNT and CDR2 YYREEE are derived from the germline V gene (reference sequence). With regard to this clone: This clone's antigen is unknown. No base quality information exists; no much larger clone differs at one position.

Libraries were made using the immunoSEQ multiplex PCR assay. The clones in this table, taken by TCRdb from immuneACCESS, are in-frame only. Not every clone is retained; where verified, under half of the shortfall comes from an unresolved V gene, and the cause of the rest is unknown. For this sample the table gives 350,000 to 450,000 clones, of which 75% to 95% were detected only once. Over 5.5% of the sample rests with the top ten. This receptor was identified in a man between 40 and 49 years old with head and neck cancer. The sequenced sample consisted of PBMCs. The chain is encoded by TRBV5-4 joined to TRBJ1-5; tentative D gene TRBD1, with 5 bases matching. The sequenced DNA: TGTGCCAGCAGCTTGGGCCAGGGAGACGATCAGCCCCAGCATTTT. It is translated as CASSLGQGDDQPQHF.